The 5 T cell receptor beta chains below were found in one sample sequenced in a study of blood T cell repertoires in COVID-19. TCRdb keeps only in-frame clones here, not all; method: immunoSEQ multiplex PCR. In the table there are about 300,000 clones, 85% of which are singletons. The sample consisted of PBMCs or T cells enriched from blood (not recorded which). Receptors originate from a woman aged 25 to 39 who had been exposed to COVID-19.

The chain uses TRBV19 and TRBJ1-3; TRBD1 is a possible D gene (6 bases). CDR3 length equals 16 residues. Trimming stripped 6 bases from V and 0 bases from J, with 15 bases between. Looked up from germline, CDR1 is LNHDA and CDR2 is SQIVND (reference sequence). CDR3 amino acids: CASSPLDSNSGNTIYF. Written as DNA, the CDR3 is TGTGCCAGTAGCCCGTTGGACAGTAACTCTGGAAACACCATATATTTT.

The rearrangement links TRBV2 to TRBJ2-1, with 7 bases fitting TRBD2. Germline CDR1 is SNHLY and CDR2 is FYNNEI. V dropped 8 bases and J dropped 4; count of bases not matched to a gene: 5. This CDR3 has 13 amino acids. The chain's CDR3 is CASFGGGYNEQFF. Written as DNA, the CDR3 is TGTGCCAGCTTCGGCGGGGGTTACAATGAGCAGTTCTTC. Together with reference TRBV2 and TRBJ2-1, the CDR3 gives the full variable domain: EPEVTQTPSHQVTQMGQEVILRCVPISNHLYFYWYRQILGQKVEFLVSFYNNEISEKSEIFDDQFSVERPDGSNFTLKIRSTKLEDSAMYFCASFGGGYNEQFFGPGTRLTVL.

The chain uses TRBV5-1 and TRBJ2-2; D not resolved. V was cut by 7 bases and J by 2 bases, with 12 bases left in between. Germline CDR1 and CDR2: SGHRS and YFSETQ. The CDR3 is made up of 14 amino acids. CDR3 nucleotides: TGCGCCAGCTATTTAACAGCAAACACCGGGGAGCTGTTTTTT. It translates to CASYLTANTGELFF.

V and J are TRBV12-1 and TRBJ2-3; the table's D call of TRBD1 was not tested on the DNA. TRBV12-1 is listed as a pseudogene. The CDR3 extends over 17 amino acids. CDR3 coding DNA: TGTGCCAGCAGAGATCTTCCCGGGACAACTAGCACAGATACGCAGTATTTT. This sequence encodes CASRDLPGTTSTDTQYF.

This rearrangement joins TRBV2 to TRBJ2-7, with a possible D match to TRBD2 (5 bases). The CDR3 extends over 12 amino acids. Looked up from germline, CDR1 is SNHLY and CDR2 is FYNNEI. V was shortened by 7 bases and J by 2 bases, with 9 bases between the two germline ends. The CDR3 region is CASMRVTYEQYF. As DNA, the CDR3 is TGTGCCAGCATGAGGGTTACCTACGAGCAGTACTTC.